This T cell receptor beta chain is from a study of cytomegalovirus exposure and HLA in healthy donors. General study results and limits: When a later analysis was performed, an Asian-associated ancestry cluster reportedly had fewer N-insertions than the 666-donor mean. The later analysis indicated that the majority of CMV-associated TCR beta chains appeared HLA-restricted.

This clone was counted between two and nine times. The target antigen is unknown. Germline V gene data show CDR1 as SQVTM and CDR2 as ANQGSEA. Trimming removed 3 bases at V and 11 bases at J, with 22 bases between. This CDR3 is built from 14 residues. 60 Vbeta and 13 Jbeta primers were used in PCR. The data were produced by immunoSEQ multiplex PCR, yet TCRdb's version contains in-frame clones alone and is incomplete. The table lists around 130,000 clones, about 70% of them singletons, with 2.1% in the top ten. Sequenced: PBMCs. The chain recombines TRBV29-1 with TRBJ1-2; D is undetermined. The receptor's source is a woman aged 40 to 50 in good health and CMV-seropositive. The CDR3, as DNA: TGCAGCGTTGATCGATCGACACCCGAATTTGGTTACACCTTC. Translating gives CSVDRSTPEFGYTF.